This T cell receptor beta chain was profiled in a study of vaccination and CD4 T cells after COVID-19. Overall study: As their vaccination, participants received two doses of either BNT162b2 or mRNA-1273 vaccine. Study-level results: Looking at convalescent patients, a median roughly 90% of reactive clones were present only post-vaccination.

Remarks on this clonotype: Its antigen is unknown.

TCRdb re-derived calls from the PCR reads in MiXCR, one entry per CDR3 protein. This table holds 15,000 or so distinct CDR3 sequences, 69% found once. Positive PCR dates covered March to December 2020, before US Alpha, Beta and Delta variants. V was clipped by 3 bases and J by 7 bases; unmatched bases: 1. Germline values: CDR1 SGHVS, CDR2 FNYEAQ. CDR3 length: 13 amino acids. This specimen consisted of CD4+ T cells from blood, obtained after SARS-CoV-2 vaccination. This receptor was taken from a human donor who had recovered from COVID-19. The gene calls are TRBV7-6 and TRBJ1-3, with 9 positions matching TRBD1. The CDR3 region has the DNA TGTGCCAGCAGCTTCGGACAGGGGAACACCATATATTTT. Translating gives CASSFGQGNTIYF.